This T cell receptor (beta chain) comes out of a study of T cell responses to AZD1222 COVID-19 vaccine. CDR3 length equals 12 residues. CDR1 SQVTM and CDR2 ANQGSEA come from the germline V gene. J lost 6 bases, V lost 6 bases, and 5 bases had no gene match. The method was immunoSEQ multiplex PCR; TCRdb's version includes in-frame clones alone and lacks a portion of them. The data show approximately 120,000 clones, around 89% seen once. This chain joins TRBV29-1 and TRBJ2-3, with 8 bases aligning to TRBD2. The receptor was isolated from an adult in good health. Sequenced material: peripheral blood, taken on day 0 of MenACWY control vaccination. The CDR3 DNA reads as TGCAGCGTCACACGACTAGCGGATACGCAGTATTTT. Translation gives CSVTRLADTQYF.